This paragraph reports one T cell receptor beta chain. Its binding antigen is unknown. No much larger clonotype is one base removed from it; base qualities were not supplied. TCRbeta CDR3 regions were amplified from genomic DNA by means of the immunoSEQ Assay, a bias-controlled multiplex PCR. Under the source paper's analysis protocol: Nucleated cell counts per sample were estimated from amplification of reference gene primers within the assay. Sequence reads were collapsed and filtered to measure the absolute abundance of every unique TCRbeta CDR3 rearrangement. For each sample, productive Simpson clonality was calculated by taking the square root of Simpson's diversity index across productive rearrangements. TCRdb provides this immuneACCESS table in a form limited to in-frame rearrangements. Some clones are lacking; in checked studies, under half of them reflect an unresolved V gene, and why the rest are absent is not known. V and J calls and clone size follow that table, whereas D and trimming were derived from the DNA. The sample table contains about 400,000 clones; only one count was recorded for 89% of them. The ten biggest clones cover 1.7% of the sample.

In the prospective study, participants were roughly 18 to 100 years old, resided in fewer than 25 geographic areas of the United States, and were enrolled through a virtual design. In the prospective study, cohorts were assigned on the basis of participant-reported clinical history obtained from a screening survey and a study questionnaire. Recovered participants in ImmuneRACE Cohort 3 were defined as having two consecutive negative NP/OP PCR tests, clearance from a healthcare professional, or resolution of symptoms. In the prospective study, whole blood, serum and a nasopharyngeal or oropharyngeal swab were collected from each participant by mobile phlebotomists. Over a 2-month period, participants in the prospective study had the option of providing additional blood draws and questionnaires. Before DNA extraction, prospective study blood samples were shipped either frozen or at room temperature.

The data were obtained in a study of blood T cell repertoires in COVID-19 (dated by TCRdb to the early 2020s). Turning to the overall study: Samples covering the acute and convalescent phases of COVID-19 were provided by collaborators in the United States, Italy and Spain. The samples were drawn from two sources: the first 160 participants of the ongoing ImmuneRACE study, and approximately 1,300 subjects contributed by 6 global collaborators. The repertoires were made available in a free public database intended to serve as a resource for research on the immune response to SARS-CoV-2. The dataset comprised deeply sampled blood TCRbeta repertoires from subjects exposed to, actively infected with, or recovered from COVID-19. Sample metadata almost always included a de-identified subject ID, COVID-19 status, age in years and sex. The prospective study material was composed of cDNA or gDNA derived from T cells, B-cell-depleted T cells, or PBMCs. Where available, HLA class I and class II types were taken from metadata supplied by the sample provider and were not determined by assay-based typing. Study-wide findings and limitations: How much clinical and demographic metadata was included differed by source and by participant, and the metadata was provided uncurated.

Trimmed from V: 6 bases; trimmed from J: 7 bases; junction bases lacking a gene match: 9. The CDR3 starts with the cysteine, ends with the phenylalanine, and has 14 residues. Only the CDR3 DNA is retained, 42 bases long and in frame from the first base. Taken from the germline V gene, the CDR1 and CDR2 loops are SGHAT and FQNNGV. The rearrangement combines TRBV11-2 with TRBJ2-1; 7 bases in between match TRBD2. The origin of this receptor is a woman aged 30 to 39 who had recovered from COVID-19. The sequencing input was PBMCs or T cells enriched from blood (not recorded which). The base sequence is TGTGCCAGCAGTGTAAAGATGGGGGGGAATGAGCAGTTCTTC. It specifies CASSVKMGGNEQFF.